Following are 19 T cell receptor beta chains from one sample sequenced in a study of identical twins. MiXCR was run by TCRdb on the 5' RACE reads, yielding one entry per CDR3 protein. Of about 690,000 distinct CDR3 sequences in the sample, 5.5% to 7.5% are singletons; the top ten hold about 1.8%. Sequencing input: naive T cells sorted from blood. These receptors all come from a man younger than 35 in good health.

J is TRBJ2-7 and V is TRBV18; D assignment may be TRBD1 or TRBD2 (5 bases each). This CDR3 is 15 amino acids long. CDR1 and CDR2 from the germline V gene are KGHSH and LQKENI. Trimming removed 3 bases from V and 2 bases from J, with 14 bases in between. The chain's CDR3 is CASSPYGGGTYEQYF. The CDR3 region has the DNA TGTGCCAGCTCACCCTACGGTGGGGGTACCTACGAGCAGTACTTC. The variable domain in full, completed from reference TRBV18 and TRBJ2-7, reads NAGVMQNPRHLVRRRGQEARLRCSPMKGHSHVYWYRQLPEEGLKFMVYLQKENIIDESGMPKERFSAEFPKEGPSILRIQQVVRGDSAAYFCASSPYGGGTYEQYFGPGTRLTVT.

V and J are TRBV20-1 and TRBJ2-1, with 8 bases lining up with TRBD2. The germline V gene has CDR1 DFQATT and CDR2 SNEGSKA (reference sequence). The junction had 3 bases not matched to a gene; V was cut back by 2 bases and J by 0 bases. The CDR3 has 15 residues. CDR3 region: CSARRLAGSYNEQFF. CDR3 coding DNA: TGCAGTGCTAGAAGGCTAGCGGGCTCCTACAATGAGCAGTTCTTC.

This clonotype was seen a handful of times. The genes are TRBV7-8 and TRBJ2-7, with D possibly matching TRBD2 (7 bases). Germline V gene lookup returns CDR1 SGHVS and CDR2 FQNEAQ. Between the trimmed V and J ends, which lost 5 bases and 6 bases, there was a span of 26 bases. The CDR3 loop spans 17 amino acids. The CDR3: CASSPNLGGKKGGEQYV. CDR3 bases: TGTGCCAGCAGCCCCAACCTGGGGGGGAAGAAGGGGGGCGAGCAGTACGTC.

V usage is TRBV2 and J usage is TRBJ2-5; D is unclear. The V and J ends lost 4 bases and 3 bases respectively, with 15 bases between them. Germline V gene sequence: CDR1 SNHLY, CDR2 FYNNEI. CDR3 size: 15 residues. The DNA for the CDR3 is TGTGCCAGCAGTGTATTGGAGACCCCAAAAGAGACCCAGTACTTC. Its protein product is CASSVLETPKETQYF.

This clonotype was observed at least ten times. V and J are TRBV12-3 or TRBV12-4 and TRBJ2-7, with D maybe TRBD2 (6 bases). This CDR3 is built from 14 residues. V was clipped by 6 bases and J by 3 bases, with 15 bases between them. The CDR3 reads CASSRPGRYYEQYF. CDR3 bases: TGTGCCAGCAGCAGGCCAGGGAGGTACTACGAGCAGTACTTC.

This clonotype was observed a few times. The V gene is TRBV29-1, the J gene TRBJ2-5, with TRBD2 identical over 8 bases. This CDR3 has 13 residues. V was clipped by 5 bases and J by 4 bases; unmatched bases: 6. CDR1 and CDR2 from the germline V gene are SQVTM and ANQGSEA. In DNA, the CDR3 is TGCAGCGTTCTCGGGAGGGCCGGAGAGACCCAGTACTTC. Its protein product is CSVLGRAGETQYF.

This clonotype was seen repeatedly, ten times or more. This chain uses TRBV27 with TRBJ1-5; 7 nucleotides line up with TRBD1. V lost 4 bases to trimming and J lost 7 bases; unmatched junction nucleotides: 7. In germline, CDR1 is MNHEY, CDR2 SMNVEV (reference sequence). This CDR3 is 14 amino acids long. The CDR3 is CASSYQGTAQPQHF. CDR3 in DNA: TGTGCCAGCAGTTACCAAGGGACAGCCCAGCCCCAGCATTTT.

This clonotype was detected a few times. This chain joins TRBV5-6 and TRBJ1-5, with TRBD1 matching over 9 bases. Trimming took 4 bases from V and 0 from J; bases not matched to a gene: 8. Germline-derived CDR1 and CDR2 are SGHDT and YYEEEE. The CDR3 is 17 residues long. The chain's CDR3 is CASSQGTGSGSNQPQHF. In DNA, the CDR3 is TGTGCCAGCAGCCAAGGGACAGGGAGTGGTAGCAATCAGCCCCAGCATTTT.

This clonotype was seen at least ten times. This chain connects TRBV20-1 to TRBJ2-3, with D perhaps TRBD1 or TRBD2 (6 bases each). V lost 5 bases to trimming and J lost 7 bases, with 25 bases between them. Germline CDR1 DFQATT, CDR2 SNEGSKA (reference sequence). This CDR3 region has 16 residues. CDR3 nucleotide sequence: TGCAGTGCTGGGAATGAGGGGGTCGGGAGCCCACATACGCAGTATTTT. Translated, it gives CSAGNEGVGSPHTQYF.

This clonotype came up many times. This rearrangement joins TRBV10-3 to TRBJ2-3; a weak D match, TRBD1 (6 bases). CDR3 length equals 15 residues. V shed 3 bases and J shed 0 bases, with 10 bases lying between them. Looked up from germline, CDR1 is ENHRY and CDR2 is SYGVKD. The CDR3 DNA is TGTGCCATCAGTGACAGGGGTGACAGCACAGATACGCAGTATTTT. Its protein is CAISDRGDSTDTQYF.

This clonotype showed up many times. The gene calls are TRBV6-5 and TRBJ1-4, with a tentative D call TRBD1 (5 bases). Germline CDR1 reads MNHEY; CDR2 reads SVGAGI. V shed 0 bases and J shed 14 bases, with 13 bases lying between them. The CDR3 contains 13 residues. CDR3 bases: TGTGCCAGCAGTTACTCGAAAGGACAAGATCTGTTTTTT. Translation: CASSYSKGQDLFF.

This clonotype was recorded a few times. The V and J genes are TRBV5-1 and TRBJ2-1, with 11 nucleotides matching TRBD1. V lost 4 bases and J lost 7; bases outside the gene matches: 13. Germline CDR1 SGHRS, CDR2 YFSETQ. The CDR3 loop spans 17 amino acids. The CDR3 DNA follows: TGCGCCAGCAGCCTGTACCGGGACAGGGGGTCAGATAATGAGCAGTTCTTC. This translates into CASSLYRDRGSDNEQFF.

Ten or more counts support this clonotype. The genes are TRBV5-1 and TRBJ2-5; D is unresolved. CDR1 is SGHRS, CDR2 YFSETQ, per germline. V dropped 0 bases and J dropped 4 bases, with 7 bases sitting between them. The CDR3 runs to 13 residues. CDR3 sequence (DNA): TGCGCCAGCAGCTTGGACACGGGAGAGACCCAGTACTTC. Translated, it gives CASSLDTGETQYF. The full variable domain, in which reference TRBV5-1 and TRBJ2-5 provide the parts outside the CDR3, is KAGVTQTPRYLIKTRGQQVTLSCSPISGHRSVSWYQQTPGQGLQFLFEYFSETQRNKGNFPGRFSGRQFSNSRSEMNVSTLELGDSALYLCASSLDTGETQYFGPGTRLLVL.

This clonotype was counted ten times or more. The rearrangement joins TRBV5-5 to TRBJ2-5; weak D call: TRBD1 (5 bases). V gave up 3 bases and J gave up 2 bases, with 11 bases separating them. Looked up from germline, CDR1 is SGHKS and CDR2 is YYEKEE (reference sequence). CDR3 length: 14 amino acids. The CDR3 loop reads CASSSGTGQETQYF. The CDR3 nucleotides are TGTGCCAGCAGCTCTGGTACAGGACAAGAGACCCAGTACTTC. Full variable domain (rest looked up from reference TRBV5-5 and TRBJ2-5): DAGVTQSPTHLIKTRGQQVTLRCSPISGHKSVSWYQQVLGQGPQFIFQYYEKEERGRGNFPDRFSARQFPNYSSELNVNALLLGDSALYLCASSSGTGQETQYFGPGTRLLVL.

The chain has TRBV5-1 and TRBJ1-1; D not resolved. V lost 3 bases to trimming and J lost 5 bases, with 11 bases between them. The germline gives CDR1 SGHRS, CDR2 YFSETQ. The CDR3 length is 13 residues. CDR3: CASSSRERTEAFF. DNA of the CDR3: TGCGCCAGCAGCTCAAGAGAAAGGACTGAAGCTTTCTTT.

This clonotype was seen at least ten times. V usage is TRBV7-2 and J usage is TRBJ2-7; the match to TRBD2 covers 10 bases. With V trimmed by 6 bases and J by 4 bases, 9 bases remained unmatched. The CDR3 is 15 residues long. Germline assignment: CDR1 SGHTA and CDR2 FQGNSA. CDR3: CASRLTSGNRYEQYF. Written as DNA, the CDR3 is TGTGCCAGCAGGTTAACTAGCGGGAATAGATACGAGCAGTACTTC. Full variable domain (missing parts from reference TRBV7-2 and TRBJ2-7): GAGVSQSPSNKVTEKGKDVELRCDPISGHTALYWYRQSLGQGLEFLIYFQGNSAPDKSGLPSDRFSAERTGGSVSTLTIQRTQQEDSAVYLCASRLTSGNRYEQYFGPGTRLTVT.

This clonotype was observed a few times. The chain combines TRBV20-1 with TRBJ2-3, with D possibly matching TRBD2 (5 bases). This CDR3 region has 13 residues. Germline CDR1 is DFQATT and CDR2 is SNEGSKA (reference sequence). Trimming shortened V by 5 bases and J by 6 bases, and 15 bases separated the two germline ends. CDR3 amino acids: CSAGRTVADTQYF. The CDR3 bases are TGCAGTGCTGGGAGAACAGTCGCGGATACGCAGTATTTT.

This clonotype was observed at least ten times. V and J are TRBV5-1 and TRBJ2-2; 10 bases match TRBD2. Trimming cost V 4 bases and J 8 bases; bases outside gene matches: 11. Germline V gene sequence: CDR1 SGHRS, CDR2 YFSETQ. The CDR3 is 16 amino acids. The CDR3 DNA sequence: TGCGCCAGCAGCACACTAGCGGGACCGCTTGGAGGGGAGCTGTTTTTT. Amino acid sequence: CASSTLAGPLGGELFF.

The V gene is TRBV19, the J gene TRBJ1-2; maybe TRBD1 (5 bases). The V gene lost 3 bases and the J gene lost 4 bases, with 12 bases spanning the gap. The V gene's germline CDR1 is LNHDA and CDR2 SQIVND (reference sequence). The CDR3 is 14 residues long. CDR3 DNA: TGTGCCAGTAGTATTTTGCAGGGACTCTATGGCTACACCTTC. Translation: CASSILQGLYGYTF.